Following are 8 T cell receptor beta chains from one sample sequenced in a study of tumor and adjacent non-tumor tissue in lung cancer. No cell sorting was done before RNA was extracted from the tissue. This non-tumor lung sample came from over 3 cm beyond the tumor edge. TCRbeta libraries were built with three rounds of nested PCR, modified from ARM-PCR. Each CDR3 protein is one row after TCRdb ran MiXCR on the multiplex PCR reads. The sample holds approximately 82,000 distinct CDR3 sequences, around 80% seen once. Sequences were obtained from distant non-tumor lung tissue. The receptors shown here come from a man in his 70s with non-small cell lung cancer.

The V gene is TRBV28, the J gene TRBJ1-6, with 9 bases matching TRBD1. The CDR3 runs 17 residues. The germline gives CDR1 MDHEN, CDR2 SYDVKM. The ends lost 7 bases at V and 6 bases at J; junction bases unmatched: 13. Here the CDR3 DNA reads TGTGCCAGCAATCTGGGACAGGGCACCGGTCTTAATTCACCCCTCCACTTT. Translation: CASNLGQGTGLNSPLHF.

For this clonotype: Because the CDR3 is missing its conserved closing phenylalanine or tryptophan, this is likely a read error. The DNA is left out, because the CDR3 cannot be placed on it with certainty; the CDR3 is given as TCRdb lists it. The rearrangement joins TRBV29-1 to TRBJ2-1; the D segment call TRBD1 is taken from the table without a DNA check. Ends included, the CDR3 has 11 residues. Germline CDR1 SQVTM, CDR2 ANQGSEA. CDR3 sequence: CSVGAGDEQSS.

The rearrangement joins TRBV5-4 to TRBJ2-3; tentatively, D is TRBD2 (6 bases). V gave up 9 bases and J gave up 3 bases, with 20 bases separating them. CDR1 is SGHNT, CDR2 YYREEE, per germline (reference sequence). This CDR3 is built from 15 residues. CDR3 sequence (DNA): TGTGCCACCAGTTTGGTCGGGGGATTTACAGATACGCAGTATTTT. Translated: CATSLVGGFTDTQYF. Full variable domain (rest looked up from reference TRBV5-4 and TRBJ2-3): ETGVTQSPTHLIKTRGQQVTLRCSSQSGHNTVSWYQQALGQGPQFIFQYYREEENGRGNFPPRFSGLQFPNYSSELNVNALELDDSALYLCATSLVGGFTDTQYFGPGTRLTVL.

A note on this clonotype: This sequence may be a read error, since a much larger clone differs from it by one base. The chain carries TRBV7-9 and TRBJ1-5, with D tentatively TRBD1 (5 bases). This CDR3 contains 14 residues. V lost 3 bases, J lost 3 bases, and 9 bases lay in between. In germline, CDR1 is SEHNR, CDR2 FQNEAQ (reference sequence). Here the CDR3 DNA reads TGTGCCAGCAGCTTCGGGACGGACAATCAGCCCCAGCATTTT. Protein product: CASSFGTDNQPQHF.

This clonotype was seen only a few times. At one end, the junction sequence differs from germline, possibly due to a read error. This sequence joins TRBV12-3 or TRBV12-4 and TRBJ1-2; 9 bases are a match to TRBD1. The CDR3 totals 15 residues. DNA of the CDR3: TGTGCCAGCAGTACCCGGGACAGGGATAGCTATGGTTACACCTTC. It encodes CASSTRDRDSYGYTF.

This clonotype has just a few counts. A much larger clone lies a single base off, so this may be a read error. The chain carries TRBV5-6 and TRBJ2-5; D is undetermined. The CDR3 runs 12 residues. Germline lookup yields CDR1 SGHDT and CDR2 YYEEEE. The V gene lost 3 bases and the J gene lost 7 bases, with 10 bases spanning the gap. The CDR3 reads CASSYIEGTQYF. CDR3 nucleotide sequence: TGTGCCAGCAGCTACATAGAAGGGACCCAGTACTTC.

As to this clonotype: One base away lies a much larger clone, so this may be a sequencing read error. The chain has TRBV12-5 and TRBJ2-1; 7 nucleotides align to TRBD2. The CDR3 length is 16 residues. The germline CDR1 and CDR2 sequences are LGHNT and FRNRAP. The DNA of the CDR3 is TGTACTAGTGGTTTGGTATGGACTAGGCACTACAATGAGCAGTTCTTC. Its translation: CTSGLVWTRHYNEQFF. The full variable domain, completed using reference TRBV12-5 and TRBJ2-1, is DARVTQTPRHKVTEMGQEVTMRCQPILGHNTVFWYRQTMMQGLELLAYFRNRAPLDDSGMPKDRFSAEMPDATLATLKIQPSEPRDSAVYFCTSGLVWTRHYNEQFFGPGTRLTVL.

The chain is built from TRBV5-4 and TRBJ2-3; maybe TRBD1 (5 bases). The CDR3 has 15 amino acids. V dropped 4 bases and J dropped 7 bases, with 19 bases sitting between them. Germline V CDR1 and CDR2: SGHNT, YYREEE (reference sequence). CDR3 sequence: CASSLSQRQTYTQYF. CDR3 coding DNA: TGTGCCAGCAGCCTGTCTCAGAGACAGACATATACGCAGTATTTT.